Only a few counts were recorded for the clone carrying this TCR beta chain. No antigen is known for it. The sample is drawn from a study of cytomegalovirus exposure and HLA in healthy donors. Germline lookup yields CDR1 SEHNR and CDR2 FQNEAQ (reference sequence). V gave up 11 bases and J gave up 1 base, with 11 bases separating them. CDR3 length: 12 amino acids. Study-wide points: The records held CMV serostatus as the only immune exposure information. In a later analysis, an Asian-associated ancestry cluster reportedly showed fewer N-insertions than the 666-donor mean. Common viral pathogens were later found to be apparently linked to several of the most significant clusters.

Vbeta (60) and Jbeta (13) primers were used in the PCR. Source study methods: Approximately 10 million shared chains were among tens of millions of unique TCR beta chains counted in a later analysis. Repertoires were generated with immunoSEQ multiplex PCR, while TCRdb's copy carries only in-frame clones and drops some. Clone size and the V and J calls come from that table; the DNA yielded D and trimming. Of 95,000 to 100,000 clones listed, 85% were seen once; the top ten hold around 3.9%. The chain is built from TRBV7-9 and TRBJ1-1; D gene unclear. The sample was PBMCs. The TCR originated in a man younger than 45 in good health and CMV-seronegative. The CDR3 spells CAPQPGNTEAFF. In DNA, the CDR3 is TGTGCCCCCCAACCGGGGAACACTGAAGCTTTCTTT.